The sequence of this T cell receptor beta chain was determined in a study of blood T cell repertoires in COVID-19. Clones were sequenced by immunoSEQ multiplex PCR, and TCRdb holds only the in-frame ones, with some missing. The sample has approximately 47,000 clones, about 92% seen once. CDR1 LNHNV and CDR2 YYDKDF come from the germline V gene (reference sequence). Losses at the gene ends were 5 bases for V and 4 bases for J; bases not matched to a gene: 4. The CDR3 has 14 amino acids. Sequencing was performed on peripheral blood. This receptor was identified in a man aged 65 to 79 with active COVID-19. The rearrangement joins TRBV15 to TRBJ2-7; the match to TRBD1 covers 11 bases. CDR3 protein: CATSLGTGGYEQYF. CDR3 nucleotide sequence: TGTGCCACCAGCCTGGGGACAGGGGGATACGAGCAGTACTTC.